These T cell receptor beta chains were read from a single sample in a study of cytotoxic CD8 clonotypes in ibrutinib-treated CLL. The repertoire was sequenced with immunoSEQ multiplex PCR; TCRdb's copy has only in-frame clones and lacks some. The table lists about 160,000 clones, 81% of them singletons. Sequences were derived from PBMCs, sampled after 12 months of ibrutinib treatment. These receptors came from a human donor with chronic lymphocytic leukemia. Both conserved end residues are part of each CDR3. The D gene is left open where the match is weak. A clone size is listed for some rows: how often the clone was seen (once, few, many), or a class if it is expanded.

j_gene,d_gene,v_gene,abundance,CDR3nt,CDR3aa
TRBJ2-7,-,TRBV7-9,-,TGTGCCAGCAACGCCGAGAGCGAGCAGTACTTC,CASNAESEQYF
TRBJ1-2,TRBD1,TRBV28,-,TGTGCCAGCAGTTTACGACAGGGGGGAAGGGATGGCTACACCTTC,CASSLRQGGRDGYTF
TRBJ2-1,-,TRBV6-5,-,TGTGCCAGCAGTTACGATAAGCGAGCCTACAATGAGCAGTTCTTC,CASSYDKRAYNEQFF
TRBJ1-2,TRBD1,TRBV5-6,once,TGTGCCAGCAGCCAAGTGAACAGGGGTCATGGCTACACCTTC,CASSQVNRGHGYTF
TRBJ2-7,-,TRBV21-1,-,TGTGCCAGCAGAGGACATATGACCTACGAGCAGTACTTC,CASRGHMTYEQYF
TRBJ1-3,-,TRBV29-1,-,TGCAGCGTTGTAAAAAACTCTGGAAACACCATATATTTT,CSVVKNSGNTIYF
TRBJ1-3,-,TRBV4-1,-,TGCGCCAGCAGCCAAAGTGGAAACACCATATATTTT,CASSQSGNTIYF
TRBJ2-3,-,TRBV7-9,few,TGTGCCAGCAGATCAAGGGGGTACTCGAGGAGAGATACGCAGTATTTT,CASRSRGYSRRDTQYF
TRBJ1-2,-,TRBV11-2,few,TGTGCCAGCAGCAACCTCGGAGGAGCGGGTAATGGCTACACCTTC,CASSNLGGAGNGYTF
TRBJ1-1,-,TRBV5-6,-,TGTGCCAGCAGCTTGGTTGTACGCCTGAACACTGAAGCTTTCTTT,CASSLVVRLNTEAFF
TRBJ1-5,-,TRBV28,-,TGTGCCAGCAGTTTAGAGGGGAGTAGTAATCAGCCCCAGCATTTT,CASSLEGSSNQPQHF
TRBJ2-7,-,TRBV27,-,TGTGCCAGCAGTTTATTGGCTAGCGCTTCTTACGAGCAGTACTTC,CASSLLASASYEQYF
TRBJ2-3,-,TRBV14,few,TGTGCCAGCAGCCAAGATTGGAACACAGATACGCAGTATTTT,CASSQDWNTDTQYF
TRBJ2-7,TRBD2,TRBV4-3,-,TGCGCCAGCAGCCAAGATGCGGGAGGCAGCTCCTACGAGCAGTACTTC,CASSQDAGGSSYEQYF
TRBJ2-5,TRBD2,TRBV7-2,-,TGTGCCAGCAGAAGACAAGAGGCTAGCGGGAGGATACAAGAGACCCAGTACTTC,CASRRQEASGRIQETQYF
TRBJ1-5,-,TRBV19,-,TGTGCCAGTAGTAGACAGGGCAATCAGCCCCAGCATTTT,CASSRQGNQPQHF
TRBJ2-1,-,TRBV7-3,-,TGTGCCAGCAGCTTAAGTCGCGGAAGTGAGCAGTTCTTC,CASSLSRGSEQFF
TRBJ2-5,-,TRBV9,few,TGTGCCAGCAGCGTAGCCCTAGCACAAGAGACCCAGTACTTC,CASSVALAQETQYF
TRBJ2-7,TRBD1,TRBV2,-,TGTGCCAGCGGGACAGGGATCTACGAGCAGTACTTC,CASGTGIYEQYF
TRBJ2-7,-,TRBV6-5,-,TGTGCCAGCAGTTACTCGAATTATCAGGGTTCCGAGCAGTACTTC,CASSYSNYQGSEQYF
TRBJ1-1,-,TRBV9,-,TGTGCCAGCAGCGTGGGGGGGTACACTGAAGCTTTCTTT,CASSVGGYTEAFF
TRBJ2-1,TRBD2,TRBV6-5,-,TGTGCCAGCAGTACAGGACTAGCGACTTACCAGTTCTTC,CASSTGLATYQFF
TRBJ2-2,TRBD2,TRBV9,once,TGTGCCAGCAGCCTCACTAGCGGGGTGAATACCGGGGAGCTGTTTTTT,CASSLTSGVNTGELFF
TRBJ1-3,-,TRBV7-2,-,TGTGCCAGCAGCCCGGGACCGAGAAACACCATATATTTT,CASSPGPRNTIYF
TRBJ2-5,-,TRBV28,once,TGTGCCAGCACAAATTCCGGAGCGACCCAGTACTTC,CASTNSGATQYF
TRBJ2-2,-,TRBV6-5,-,TGTGCCAGCAGTTACGTGGTTACCGGGGAGCTGTTTTTT,CASSYVVTGELFF
TRBJ2-7,-,TRBV19,-,TGTGCCAGTGCAGCTAGATTGGTCCAGGGGTTACACGAGCAGTACTTC,CASAARLVQGLHEQYF
TRBJ2-7,-,TRBV9,-,TGTGCCAGCAGCCTATCCGATGGGTACGAGCAGTACTTC,CASSLSDGYEQYF
TRBJ2-2,-,TRBV5-1,-,TGCGCCAGCAGCTTGGCTCCCAGGGGAAGTTTCGAAACCGGGGAGCTGTTTTTT,CASSLAPRGSFETGELFF
TRBJ2-7,-,TRBV7-2,-,TGTGCCAGCAGCTTCGCCGCGGATTACGAGCAGTACTTC,CASSFAADYEQYF
TRBJ2-7,-,TRBV10-1,-,TGCGCCAGCAGTCTTTGCCCCCGCCAGAGGGGGATTTGGGAGCAGTACTTC,CASSLCPRQRGIWEQYF
TRBJ2-7,-,TRBV2,-,TGTGCCAGCAACCCTTACCTTTACGAGCAGTACTTC,CASNPYLYEQYF
TRBJ2-2,-,TRBV7-8,-,TGTGCCAGCAGCCCCGGGACTGCGAACACCGGGGAGCTGTTTTTT,CASSPGTANTGELFF
TRBJ1-6,-,TRBV10-3,-,TGTGCCTTCAGAGGGACAACAGATTCACCCCTCCACTTT,CAFRGTTDSPLHF
TRBJ1-2,-,TRBV19,-,TGTGCCAGTAGTATCGATAGGGGACAAAACTATGGCTACACCTTC,CASSIDRGQNYGYTF
TRBJ2-7,-,TRBV28,-,TGTGCCAGCAGTTTGAGGGATGCCTACGAGCAGTACTTC,CASSLRDAYEQYF
TRBJ1-1,TRBD1,TRBV6-5,-,TGTGCCAGCAGTCTAGACAGGGGGACCACTGAAGCTTTCTTT,CASSLDRGTTEAFF
TRBJ2-7,-,TRBV28,-,TGTGCCAGCAGTTTACAGGGGCGGCTTAACTACGAGCAGTACTTC,CASSLQGRLNYEQYF
TRBJ1-2,TRBD1,TRBV28,-,TGTGCCAGCTCCGGGACAGGGACCTCGCCTACTGGCTACACCTTC,CASSGTGTSPTGYTF
TRBJ2-1,TRBD1,TRBV28,-,TGTGCCAGCAGGGACCCGGGACAGGGAGTGAATGAGCAGTTCTTC,CASRDPGQGVNEQFF
TRBJ1-1,TRBD1,TRBV6-1,-,TGTGCCAGCAGTCAAGGGGAGAACAGGGGGCGAACTGAAGCTTTCTTT,CASSQGENRGRTEAFF
TRBJ2-4,-,TRBV18,once,TGTGCCAGCTCACCACCTTCACAGCTTTCCATTCAGTACTTC,CASSPPSQLSIQYF
TRBJ2-2,-,TRBV27,-,TGTGCCAGCAGTCCAACAAGACAGACTAACACCGGGGAGCTGTTTTTT,CASSPTRQTNTGELFF
TRBJ2-1,TRBD2,TRBV7-9,-,TGTGCCAGCAGCCAAACCGGGACTAGCGGCTACAATGAGCAGTTCTTC,CASSQTGTSGYNEQFF
TRBJ2-1,-,TRBV21-1,-,TGTGCCAGCAATGCTCGGGGGGCCGGGTCCTACAATGAGCAGTTCTTC,CASNARGAGSYNEQFF
TRBJ2-5,TRBD1,TRBV15,-,TGTGCCACCAGCAGGGACAGGGGCCAAGAGACCCAGTACTTC,CATSRDRGQETQYF
TRBJ1-2,TRBD1,TRBV28,-,TGTGCCAGCAGTCAGGGGGGAGATTACACCTTC,CASSQGGDYTF
TRBJ2-3,-,TRBV7-2,-,TGTGCCAGCAGCTTAGTCAGGAGCACAGATACGCAGTATTTT,CASSLVRSTDTQYF
TRBJ1-5,TRBD1,TRBV19,few,TGTGCCAGTCAACCGACAGGGAATCAGCCCCAGCATTTT,CASQPTGNQPQHF
TRBJ2-1,TRBD1,TRBV15,few,TGTGCCACCAGGGGGACAGGGAACAATGAGCAGTTCTTC,CATRGTGNNEQFF
TRBJ1-2,-,TRBV2,-,TGTGCCAGCAGGGAGGGGGGGTATGGCTACACCTTC,CASREGGYGYTF
TRBJ2-7,-,TRBV5-1,-,TGCGCCAGCAGCCCCGAAGGTAGCTCCTACGAGCAGTACTTC,CASSPEGSSYEQYF
TRBJ1-6,TRBD1,TRBV5-3,-,TGTGCCAGAAGCCCGGACAGGGGTGATTCACCCCTCCACTTT,CARSPDRGDSPLHF